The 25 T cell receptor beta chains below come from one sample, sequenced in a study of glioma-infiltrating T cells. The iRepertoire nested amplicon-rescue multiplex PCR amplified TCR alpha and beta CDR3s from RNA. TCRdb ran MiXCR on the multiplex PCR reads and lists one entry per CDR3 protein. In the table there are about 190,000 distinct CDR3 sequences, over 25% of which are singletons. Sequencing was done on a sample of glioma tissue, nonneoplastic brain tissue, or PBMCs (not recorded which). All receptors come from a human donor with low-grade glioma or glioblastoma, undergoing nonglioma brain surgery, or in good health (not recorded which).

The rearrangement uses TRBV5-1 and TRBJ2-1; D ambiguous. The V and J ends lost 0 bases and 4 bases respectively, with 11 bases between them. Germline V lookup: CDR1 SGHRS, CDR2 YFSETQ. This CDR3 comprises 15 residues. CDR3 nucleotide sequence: TGCGCCAGCAGCTTGGCCGGTATCAGTTACAATGAGCAGTTCTTC. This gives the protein CASSLAGISYNEQFF. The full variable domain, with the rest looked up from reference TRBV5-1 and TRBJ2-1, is KAGVTQTPRYLIKTRGQQVTLSCSPISGHRSVSWYQQTPGQGLQFLFEYFSETQRNKGNFPGRFSGRQFSNSRSEMNVSTLELGDSALYLCASSLAGISYNEQFFGPGTRLTVL.

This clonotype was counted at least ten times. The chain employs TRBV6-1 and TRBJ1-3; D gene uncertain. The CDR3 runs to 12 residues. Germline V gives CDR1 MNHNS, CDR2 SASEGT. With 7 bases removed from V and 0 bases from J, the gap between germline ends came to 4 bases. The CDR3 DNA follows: TGTGCCAGCACTAACTCTGGAAACACCATATATTTT. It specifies CASTNSGNTIYF.

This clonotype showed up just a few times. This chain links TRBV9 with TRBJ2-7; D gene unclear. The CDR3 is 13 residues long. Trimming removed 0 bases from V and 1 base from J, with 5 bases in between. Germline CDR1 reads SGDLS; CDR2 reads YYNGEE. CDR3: CASSVDGSYEQYF. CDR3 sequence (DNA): TGTGCCAGCAGCGTAGATGGGTCCTACGAGCAGTACTTC.

The CDR3 sequence is CASSQVAGSYNEQFF. The CDR3 DNA reads TGCGCCAGCAGCCAAGTAGCGGGCTCCTACAATGAGCAGTTCTTC. The chain links TRBV4-3 to TRBJ2-1, with 7 bases aligning to TRBD2. Trimming removed 1 base from V and 0 bases from J; junction bases left unmatched: 0. In germline, CDR1 is LGHNA, CDR2 YSLEER. The CDR3 has 15 amino acids.

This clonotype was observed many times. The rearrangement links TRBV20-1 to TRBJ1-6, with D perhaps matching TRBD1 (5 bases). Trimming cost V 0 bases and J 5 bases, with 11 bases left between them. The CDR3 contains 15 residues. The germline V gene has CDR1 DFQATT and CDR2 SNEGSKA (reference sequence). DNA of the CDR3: TGCAGTGCTAGAGATAGTGGGACGAATAATTCACCCCTCCACTTT. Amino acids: CSARDSGTNNSPLHF.

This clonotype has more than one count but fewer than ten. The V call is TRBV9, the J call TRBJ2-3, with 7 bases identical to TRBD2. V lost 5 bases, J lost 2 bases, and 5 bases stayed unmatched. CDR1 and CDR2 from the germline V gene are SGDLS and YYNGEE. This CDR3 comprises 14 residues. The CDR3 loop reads CASSLGTTTDTQYF. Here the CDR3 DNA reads TGTGCCAGCAGTTTAGGGACTACCACAGATACGCAGTATTTT.

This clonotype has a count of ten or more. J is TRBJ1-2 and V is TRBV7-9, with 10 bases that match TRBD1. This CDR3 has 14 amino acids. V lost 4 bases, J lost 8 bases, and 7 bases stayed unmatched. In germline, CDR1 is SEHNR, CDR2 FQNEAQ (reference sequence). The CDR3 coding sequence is TGTGCCAGCAGCTCCCGGACAGGGGGTGACGGCTACACCTTC. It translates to CASSSRTGGDGYTF. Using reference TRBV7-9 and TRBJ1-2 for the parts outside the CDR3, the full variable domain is DTGVSQNPRHKITKRGQNVTFRCDPISEHNRLYWYRQTLGQGPEFLTYFQNEAQLEKSRLLSDRFSAERPKGSFSTLEIQRTEQGDSAMYLCASSSRTGGDGYTFGSGTRLTVV.

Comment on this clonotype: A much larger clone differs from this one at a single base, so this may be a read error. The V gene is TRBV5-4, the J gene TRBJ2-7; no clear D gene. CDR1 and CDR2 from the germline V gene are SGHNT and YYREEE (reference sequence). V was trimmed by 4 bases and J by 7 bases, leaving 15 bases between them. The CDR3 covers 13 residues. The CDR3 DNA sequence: TGTGCCAGCAGCGATGGTGGCGGCAATGAGCAGTACTTC. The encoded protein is CASSDGGGNEQYF.

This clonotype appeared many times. CDR3 in DNA: TGCAGTGCTAGCCCCCCTTACGGCCCTGAAGCTTTCTTT. It codes for CSASPPYGPEAFF. This rearrangement joins TRBV20-1 to TRBJ1-1; D uncertain. The CDR3 loop spans 13 amino acids. CDR1 is DFQATT, CDR2 SNEGSKA, per germline (reference sequence). Trimming pared 3 bases from V and 6 bases from J, leaving 14 bases between.

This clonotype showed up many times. CDR3 DNA: TGTGCCAGTAGTGCCCTGAGGGGCACCGGTGAAGCTTTCTTT. Its protein product is CASSALRGTGEAFF. J is TRBJ1-1 and V is TRBV19, with D perhaps matching TRBD1 (5 bases). CDR1 is LNHDA, CDR2 SQIVND, per germline (reference sequence). CDR3 length equals 14 residues. Deletions cut 5 bases from V and 7 bases from J, with 17 bases between.

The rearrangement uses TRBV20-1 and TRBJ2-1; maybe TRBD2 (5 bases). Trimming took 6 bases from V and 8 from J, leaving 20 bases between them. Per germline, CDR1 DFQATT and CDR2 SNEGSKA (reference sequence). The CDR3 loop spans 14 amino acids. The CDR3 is CSANGRRISYEQFF. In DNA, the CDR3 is TGCAGTGCCAACGGACGGAGGATCTCCTATGAGCAGTTCTTC.

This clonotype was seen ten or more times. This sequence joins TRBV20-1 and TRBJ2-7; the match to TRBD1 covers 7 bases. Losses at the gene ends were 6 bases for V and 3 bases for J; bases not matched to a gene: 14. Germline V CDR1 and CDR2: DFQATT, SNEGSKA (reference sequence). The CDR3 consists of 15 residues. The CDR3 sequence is CSARDSGLFSYEQYF. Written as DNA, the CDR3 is TGCAGTGCAAGGGACAGCGGTCTGTTCAGCTACGAGCAGTACTTC.

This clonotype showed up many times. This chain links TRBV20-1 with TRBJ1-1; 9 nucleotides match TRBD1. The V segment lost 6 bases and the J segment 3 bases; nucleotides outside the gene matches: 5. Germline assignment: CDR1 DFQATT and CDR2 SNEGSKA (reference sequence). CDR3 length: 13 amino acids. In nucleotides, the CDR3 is TGCAGTGCCTTCGACAGGGGGGACACTGAAGCTTTCTTT. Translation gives CSAFDRGDTEAFF.

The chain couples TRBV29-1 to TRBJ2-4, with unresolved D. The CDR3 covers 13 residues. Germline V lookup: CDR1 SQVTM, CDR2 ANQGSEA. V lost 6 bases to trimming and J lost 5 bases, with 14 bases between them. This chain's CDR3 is CSVAKVLENIQYF. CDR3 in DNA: TGCAGCGTAGCCAAAGTTCTGGAAAACATTCAGTACTTC.

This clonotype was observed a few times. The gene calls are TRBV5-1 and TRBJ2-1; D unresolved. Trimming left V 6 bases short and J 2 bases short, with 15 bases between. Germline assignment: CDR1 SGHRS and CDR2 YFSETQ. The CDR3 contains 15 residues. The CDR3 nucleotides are TGCGCCAGCAACCCGGCGTCTTGGGCCTACAATGAGCAGTTCTTC. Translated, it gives CASNPASWAYNEQFF.

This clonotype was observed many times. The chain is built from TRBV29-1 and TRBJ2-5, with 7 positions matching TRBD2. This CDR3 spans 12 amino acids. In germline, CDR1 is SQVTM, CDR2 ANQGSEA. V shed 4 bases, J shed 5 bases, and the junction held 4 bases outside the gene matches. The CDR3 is CSVVRGVETQYF. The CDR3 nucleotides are TGCAGCGTTGTTCGGGGGGTCGAGACCCAGTACTTC. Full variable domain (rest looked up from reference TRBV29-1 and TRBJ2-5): SAVISQKPSRDICQRGTSLTIQCQVDSQVTMMFWYRQQPGQSLTLIATANQGSEATYESGFVIDKFPISRPNLTFSTLTVSNMSPEDSSIYLCSVVRGVETQYFGPGTRLLVL.

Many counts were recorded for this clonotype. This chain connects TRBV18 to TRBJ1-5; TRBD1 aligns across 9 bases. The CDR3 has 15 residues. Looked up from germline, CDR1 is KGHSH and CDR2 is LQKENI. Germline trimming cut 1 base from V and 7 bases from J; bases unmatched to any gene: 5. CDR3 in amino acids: CASSPQQGAWQPQHF. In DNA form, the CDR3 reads TGTGCCAGCTCACCACAACAGGGGGCATGGCAGCCCCAGCATTTT.

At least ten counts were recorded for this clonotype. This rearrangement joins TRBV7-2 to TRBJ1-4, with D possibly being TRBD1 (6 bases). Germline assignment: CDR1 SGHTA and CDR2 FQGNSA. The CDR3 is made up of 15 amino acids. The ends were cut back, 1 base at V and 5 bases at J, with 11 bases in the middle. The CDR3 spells CASSLVGAANEKLFF. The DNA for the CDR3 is TGTGCCAGCAGCTTAGTGGGGGCTGCGAATGAAAAACTGTTTTTT.

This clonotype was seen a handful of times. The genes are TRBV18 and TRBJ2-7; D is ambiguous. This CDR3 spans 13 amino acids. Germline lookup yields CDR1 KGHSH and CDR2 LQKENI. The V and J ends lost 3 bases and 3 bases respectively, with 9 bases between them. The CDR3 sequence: CASSPGQNYEQYF. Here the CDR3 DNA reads TGTGCCAGCTCACCGGGCCAGAACTACGAGCAGTACTTC.

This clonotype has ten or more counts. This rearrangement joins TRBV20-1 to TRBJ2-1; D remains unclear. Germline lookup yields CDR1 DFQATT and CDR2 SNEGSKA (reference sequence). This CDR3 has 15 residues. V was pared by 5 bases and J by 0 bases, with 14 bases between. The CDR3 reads CSASPGSRSYNEQFF. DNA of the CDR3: TGCAGTGCTTCTCCAGGCAGTCGCTCCTACAATGAGCAGTTCTTC.

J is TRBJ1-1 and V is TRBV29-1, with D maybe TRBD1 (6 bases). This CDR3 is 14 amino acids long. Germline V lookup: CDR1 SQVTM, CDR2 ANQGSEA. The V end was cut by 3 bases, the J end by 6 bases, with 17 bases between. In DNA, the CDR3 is TGCAGCGTTGAGCTTTTCAGGGGAGTGTCTGAAGCTTTCTTT. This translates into CSVELFRGVSEAFF.

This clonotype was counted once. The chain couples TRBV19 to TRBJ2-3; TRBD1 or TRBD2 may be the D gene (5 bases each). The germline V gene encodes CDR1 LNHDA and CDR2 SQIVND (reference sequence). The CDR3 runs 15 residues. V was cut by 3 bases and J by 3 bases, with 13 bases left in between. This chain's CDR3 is CASSIGGIPTDTQYF. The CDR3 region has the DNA TGTGCCAGTAGTATTGGGGGAATACCTACAGATACGCAGTATTTT.

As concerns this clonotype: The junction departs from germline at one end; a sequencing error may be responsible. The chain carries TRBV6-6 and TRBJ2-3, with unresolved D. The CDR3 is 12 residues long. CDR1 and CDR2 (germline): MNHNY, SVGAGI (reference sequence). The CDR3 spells CVSSTRTDTQYF. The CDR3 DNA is TGTGTCAGCAGTACGAGAACAGATACGCAGTATTTT.

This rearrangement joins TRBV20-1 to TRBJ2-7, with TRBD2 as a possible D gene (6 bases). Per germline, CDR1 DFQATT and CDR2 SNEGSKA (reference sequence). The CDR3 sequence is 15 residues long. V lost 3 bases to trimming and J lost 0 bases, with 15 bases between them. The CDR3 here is CSASGLSGSSYEQYF. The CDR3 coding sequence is TGCAGTGCTAGTGGACTATCGGGGAGCTCCTACGAGCAGTACTTC.

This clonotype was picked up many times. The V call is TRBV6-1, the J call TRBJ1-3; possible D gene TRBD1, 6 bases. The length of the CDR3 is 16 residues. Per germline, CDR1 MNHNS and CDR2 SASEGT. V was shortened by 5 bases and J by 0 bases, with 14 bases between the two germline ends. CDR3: CASSSGASNSGNTIYF. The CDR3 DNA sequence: TGTGCCAGCAGTTCGGGGGCTTCCAACTCTGGAAACACCATATATTTT.